Below are 19 T cell receptor beta chains sequenced from a single sample in a study of cytomegalovirus exposure and HLA in healthy donors. Researchers ran the PCR with 60 Vbeta and 13 Jbeta primers. Some clones are missing from TCRdb's copy, which holds only in-frame ones; the method was immunoSEQ multiplex PCR. The data hold roughly 200,000 clones, with about 80% observed a single time. The sequenced sample consisted of PBMCs. The receptors derive from a woman in her 40s in good health and CMV-seronegative.

This chain uses TRBV15 with TRBJ2-2; a possible D gene is TRBD1 (5 bases). V was shortened by 4 bases and J by 1 base, with 7 bases between the two germline ends. The CDR3 covers 14 residues. Looked up from germline, CDR1 is LNHNV and CDR2 is YYDKDF (reference sequence). For the CDR3, the DNA is TGTGCCACCAGCATAACAGGGAACACCGGGGAGCTGTTTTTT. Translated: CATSITGNTGELFF. Based on the CDR3 plus reference TRBV15 and TRBJ2-2, the full variable domain is DAMVIQNPRYQVTQFGKPVTLSCSQTLNHNVMYWYQQKSSQAPKLLFHYYDKDFNNEADTPDNFQSRRPNTSFCFLDIRSPGLGDTAMYLCATSITGNTGELFFGEGSRLTVL.

The chain couples TRBV30 to TRBJ2-7, with 13 positions matching TRBD2. The V gene's germline CDR1 is GTSNPN and CDR2 SVGIG (reference sequence). V shed 1 base and J 5 bases; nucleotides not matched to a gene: 8. The CDR3 contains 16 residues. CDR3 sequence (DNA): TGTGCCTGGAGTGGACTAGCGGGGGGCTTCTTCGACGAGCAGTACTTC. Protein: CAWSGLAGGFFDEQYF.

CDR3 amino acids: CASSTLAGGITDTQYF. CDR3 DNA sequence: TGTGCCAGCAGTACACTAGCGGGGGGTATTACAGATACGCAGTATTTT. The chain recombines TRBV27 with TRBJ2-3; 12 positions match TRBD2. The germline V gene has CDR1 MNHEY and CDR2 SMNVEV (reference sequence). J was trimmed by 3 bases and V by 5 bases; bases with no gene match: 6. This CDR3 spans 16 amino acids.

V gene TRBV7-8 combines with J gene TRBJ1-6; no firm D call. There are 17 residues in the CDR3. From germline, CDR1 is SGHVS and CDR2 FQNEAQ. The V gene lost 4 bases and the J gene lost 6 bases, with 19 bases spanning the gap. CDR3 in DNA: TGTGCCAGCAGCTCGCTTAGCACCCGGATAACTAATTCACCCCTCCACTTT. The encoded protein is CASSSLSTRITNSPLHF.

The CDR3, as DNA: TGTGCCAGCAGCTGGGGGACAGGGAAGGGGGAGACCCAGTACTTC. Amino acid sequence: CASSWGTGKGETQYF. The chain recombines TRBV5-6 with TRBJ2-5, with 9 bases identical to TRBD1. This CDR3 is 15 amino acids long. J was trimmed by 5 bases and V by 3 bases; bases with no gene match: 8. The germline V gene encodes CDR1 SGHDT and CDR2 YYEEEE.

This chain connects TRBV19 to TRBJ1-2; 7 nucleotides agree with TRBD1. Germline V gene lookup returns CDR1 LNHDA and CDR2 SQIVND (reference sequence). The V and J ends lost 2 bases and 0 bases, in that order; junction bases with no gene match: 3. CDR3 length: 15 amino acids. CDR3 coding DNA: TGTGCCAGTAGTATAACAGGGGTCCCTAACTATGGCTACACCTTC. Translating it yields CASSITGVPNYGYTF.

The gene calls are TRBV4-2 and TRBJ1-4, with D tentatively TRBD1 (6 bases). The germline V gene has CDR1 LGHNA and CDR2 YNFKEQ. Deletions cut 0 bases from V and 8 bases from J, with 13 bases between. This CDR3 is built from 15 residues. The CDR3 sequence: CASSQEDSRVEKLFF. The DNA for the CDR3 is TGTGCCAGCAGCCAAGAGGACAGTCGAGTCGAAAAACTGTTTTTT.

This clone was counted at least ten times. V and J are TRBV25-1 and TRBJ1-1; 7 bases match TRBD1. The junction had 9 bases not matched to a gene; V was cut back by 7 bases and J by 4 bases. CDR1 MGHDK and CDR2 SYGVNS come from the germline V gene. The CDR3 runs to 14 residues. The CDR3 coding sequence is TGTGCCAGCAAAGGAAAGGGGGCTGGCACTGAAGCTTTCTTT. This gives the protein CASKGKGAGTEAFF.

The V gene is TRBV4-2, the J gene TRBJ2-2, with TRBD2 as a possible D gene (6 bases). This CDR3 is built from 15 residues. The germline gives CDR1 LGHNA, CDR2 YNFKEQ. Trimming took 1 base from V and 2 from J, leaving 8 bases between them. The CDR3 DNA is TGTGCCAGCAGCCAAGGCGGGGACAACACCGGGGAGCTGTTTTTT. Translating it yields CASSQGGDNTGELFF.

The chain recombines TRBV7-8 with TRBJ2-5; the D gene is possibly TRBD1 (6 bases). CDR1 and CDR2 (germline): SGHVS, FQNEAQ. This CDR3 contains 15 residues. V lost 3 bases, J lost 2 bases, and 13 bases lay in between. The CDR3 spells CASSFGGRGQETQYF. CDR3 bases: TGTGCCAGCAGCTTTGGGGGAAGGGGGCAAGAGACCCAGTACTTC.

This chain links TRBV14 with TRBJ1-1; no reliable D call. The CDR3 sequence is 13 residues long. Germline-derived CDR1 and CDR2 are SGHDN and FVKESK. V lost 3 bases to trimming and J lost 1 base, with 6 bases between them. In DNA, the CDR3 is TGTGCCAGCAGCCAGGCAAGGAACACTGAAGCTTTCTTT. Its protein is CASSQARNTEAFF.

The V gene is TRBV6-1, the J gene TRBJ2-5; 8 positions agree with TRBD1. The CDR3 contains 15 residues. V dropped 2 bases and J dropped 5; count of bases not matched to a gene: 7. From germline, CDR1 is MNHNS and CDR2 SASEGT. In DNA, the CDR3 is TGTGCCAGCAGTGAATATCAGGGGGCTCGGGAGACCCAGTACTTC. Translating it yields CASSEYQGARETQYF.

This sequence joins TRBV7-9 and TRBJ2-1; D is ambiguous. V was clipped by 3 bases and J by 9 bases, with 12 bases between them. The CDR3 length is 13 residues. Germline CDR1 and CDR2: SEHNR and FQNEAQ (reference sequence). This CDR3 reads CASSFPIGTEQFF. Here the CDR3 DNA reads TGTGCCAGCAGCTTCCCGATCGGTACTGAGCAGTTCTTC.

The genes are TRBV28 and TRBJ1-2; D may be TRBD1 (6 bases). The V end lost 3 bases, the J end lost 8 bases, and 16 bases lay between the germline ends. The length of the CDR3 is 14 residues. CDR1 is MDHEN, CDR2 SYDVKM, per germline. This CDR3 is CASSLDSTPMGYTF. CDR3 in DNA: TGTGCCAGCAGTTTGGACAGCACCCCTATGGGCTACACCTTC.

The genes are TRBV7-3 and TRBJ1-1, with 7 bases identical to TRBD1. Losses at the gene ends were 2 bases for V and 2 bases for J; bases not matched to a gene: 11. CDR3 length: 17 amino acids. CDR1 is SGHTA and CDR2 is FQGTGA in the germline V gene. Here the CDR3 reads CASSLERTGGPNTEAFF. DNA of the CDR3: TGTGCCAGCAGCTTAGAGCGGACAGGAGGTCCCAACACTGAAGCTTTCTTT.

The genes are TRBV5-1 and TRBJ2-7, with a possible D match to TRBD2 (5 bases). The V gene's germline CDR1 is SGHRS and CDR2 YFSETQ. V was pared by 1 base and J by 0 bases, with 8 bases between. The CDR3 is 14 residues long. This CDR3 reads CASSLSRGSYEQYF. DNA for the CDR3: TGCGCCAGCAGCTTGAGTCGGGGCTCCTACGAGCAGTACTTC.

The CDR3 reads CASSSEGGKGYEQYF. In nucleotides, the CDR3 is TGTGCCAGCAGCTCGGAGGGAGGAAAGGGGTACGAGCAGTACTTC. The V gene is TRBV7-9, the J gene TRBJ2-5, with D possibly matching TRBD2 (6 bases). The J call is in doubt because the DNA end fits TRBJ2-7 better. CDR1 and CDR2 from the germline V gene are SEHNR and FQNEAQ (reference sequence). The CDR3 totals 15 residues.

V and J are TRBV7-9 and TRBJ2-3, with D maybe TRBD2 (7 bases). The CDR3 has 15 amino acids. Looked up from germline, CDR1 is SEHNR and CDR2 is FQNEAQ (reference sequence). Trimming left V 1 base short and J 5 bases short, with 13 bases between. CDR3: CASSLEGGDRDTQYF. The CDR3 DNA reads TGTGCCAGCAGCTTAGAGGGGGGGGATAGAGATACGCAGTATTTT.

Here the CDR3 DNA reads TGTGCCAGCAGTTTTCCGGGACAGGGCCCCTACGAGCAGTACTTC. Protein: CASSFPGQGPYEQYF. V and J are TRBV28 and TRBJ2-7, with 9 bases matching TRBD1. The V gene end was trimmed by 3 bases and the J gene end by 2 bases; junction bases not matched to a gene: 5. This CDR3 has 15 amino acids. Per germline, CDR1 MDHEN and CDR2 SYDVKM.